This T cell receptor beta chain was documented in a study of blood T cell repertoires in COVID-19. Study-wide context: The analysed material was cDNA or gDNA that came from T cells, B-cell-depleted T cells, or PBMCs.

Germline trimming cut 3 bases from V and 4 bases from J; bases unmatched to any gene: 9. Germline CDR1 is ENHRY and CDR2 is SYGVKD. The CDR3 is 17 amino acids. Clones were read by immunoSEQ multiplex PCR, and TCRdb kept only the in-frame ones, dropping some. The table shows about 200,000 clones, with around 83% occurring only once. The V call is TRBV10-3, the J call TRBJ2-2; 9 bases map to TRBD1. Sequencing was done on a sample of peripheral blood. The TCR comes from a man in his fifties or sixties with active or convalescent COVID-19. The CDR3: CAISDPTGQGSTGELFF. CDR3 DNA: TGTGCCATCAGTGACCCGACGGGACAGGGCAGCACCGGGGAGCTGTTTTTT.